Shown below are 27 T cell receptor beta chains from a single sample sequenced in a study of T cells in Graves' hyperthyroidism and ophthalmopathy (dated by TCRdb to the late 2010s). The library was made by multiplex PCR. Sequencing was carried out with an Illumina HiSeq 2000. The TCR beta CDR3 regions were amplified from RNA transcripts. The TCR CDR3 was subjected to a first round of RT-PCR using the HTBI primer set and the Qiagen OneStep RT-PCR kit. Through fastp at Q25 and MiXCR, TCRdb rebuilt clones from the public reads, retaining in-frame beta chains. Each entry merges the rows of one CDR3 protein and shows their most common DNA and genes. Counted in this sample were approximately 400,000 distinct CDR3 sequences; 14% to 15% of them appeared once. The top ten clones comprise over 25% of the sample. Specimen: blood. The source is a woman aged 30 to 39 with Graves' hyperthyroidism.

The gene calls are TRBV6-2 or TRBV6-3 and TRBJ1-5; D unclear. Per the germline V gene, CDR1 is MNHEY and CDR2 is SVGEGT. V was cut by 3 bases and J by 4 bases, with 10 bases left in between. The CDR3 contains 14 residues. In DNA, the CDR3 is TGTGCCAGCAGTTATGAGGGAGGTAATCAGCCCCAGCATTTT. As protein: CASSYEGGNQPQHF.

This clonotype was counted at least ten times. V gene TRBV27 combines with J gene TRBJ2-7, with 9 bases aligning to TRBD1. The junction had 11 bases not matched to a gene; V was cut back by 5 bases and J by 6 bases. CDR3 length: 15 residues. Germline V CDR1 and CDR2: MNHEY, SMNVEV (reference sequence). The CDR3 sequence: CASSPYSGTGSEQYF. Here the CDR3 DNA reads TGTGCCAGCAGTCCCTATTCCGGGACAGGGTCCGAGCAGTACTTC.

This clonotype was detected many times. The V gene is TRBV10-3, the J gene TRBJ2-2; D unresolved. The V end lost 5 bases, the J end lost 10 bases, and 17 bases lay between the germline ends. CDR1 and CDR2 from the germline V gene are ENHRY and SYGVKD. The CDR3 has 14 amino acids. The CDR3 region is CAISLYMRAEELFF. The CDR3 DNA is TGTGCCATCAGTCTCTACATGCGCGCAGAGGAGCTGTTTTTT.

Many counts were recorded for this clonotype. This chain joins TRBV7-9 and TRBJ1-1; D is possibly TRBD1 (5 bases). The CDR3 contains 13 residues. Per germline, CDR1 SEHNR and CDR2 FQNEAQ (reference sequence). V lost 8 bases, J lost 4 bases, and 14 bases lay in between. This CDR3 reads CASSPVGGTEAFF. CDR3 bases: TGTGCCAGCTCACCAGTCGGGGGCACTGAAGCTTTCTTT.

This clonotype was detected ten times or more. This rearrangement joins TRBV24-1 to TRBJ2-7; 9 positions match TRBD1. Losses at the gene ends were 6 bases for V and 6 bases for J; bases not matched to a gene: 8. Germline values: CDR1 KGHDR, CDR2 SFDVKD. The CDR3 consists of 14 residues. The CDR3 is CATSHGTGLSEQYF. The CDR3 DNA sequence: TGTGCCACCAGTCACGGGACAGGGCTCTCCGAGCAGTACTTC.

There are a few counts of this clonotype. This sequence joins TRBV20-1 and TRBJ1-5, with unresolved D. This CDR3 is built from 14 residues. V lost 3 bases, J lost 3 bases, and 12 bases lay in between. Germline-derived CDR1 and CDR2 are DFQATT and SNEGSKA (reference sequence). In DNA, the CDR3 is TGCAGTGCTAGCGCCCTAAATACCAATCAGCCCCAGCATTTT. This codes for CSASALNTNQPQHF.

This clonotype has at least ten counts. The chain links TRBV27 to TRBJ2-3, with D possibly being TRBD2 (6 bases). The germline gives CDR1 MNHEY, CDR2 SMNVEV (reference sequence). Trimming removed 2 bases at V and 0 bases at J, with 12 bases between. CDR3 length: 16 amino acids. CDR3 sequence (DNA): TGTGCCAGCAGTTTAGGGCTAGCGCAGAGCACAGATACGCAGTATTTT. Translating gives CASSLGLAQSTDTQYF.

The chain employs TRBV6-5 and TRBJ2-2; D not certain. Deletions cut 0 bases from V and 1 base from J, with 9 bases between. The CDR3 consists of 16 residues. The V gene's germline CDR1 is MNHEY and CDR2 SVGAGI. CDR3 coding DNA: TGTGCCAGCAGTTACTCGAAAAGCCTGAACACCGGGGAGCTGTTTTTT. It is translated as CASSYSKSLNTGELFF.

V gene TRBV11-2 combines with J gene TRBJ2-7; D possibly matches TRBD1 or TRBD2 (6 bases each). V was cut by 3 bases and J by 3 bases, with 15 bases left in between. The CDR3 has 15 amino acids. Looked up from germline, CDR1 is SGHAT and CDR2 is FQNNGV. The CDR3 loop is CASSFLGGGFYEQYF. The CDR3, as DNA: TGTGCCAGCAGCTTCTTAGGGGGAGGCTTCTACGAGCAGTACTTC.

The V call is TRBV7-2, the J call TRBJ1-3; D is possibly TRBD1 (5 bases). This CDR3 contains 16 residues. From germline, CDR1 is SGHTA and CDR2 FQGNSA. V was shortened by 3 bases and J by 0 bases, with 12 bases between the two germline ends. The CDR3 reads CASSLMDNYSGNTIYF. CDR3 nucleotides: TGTGCCAGCAGCTTGATGGACAACTACTCTGGAAACACCATATATTTT.

The sample holds a few counts of this clonotype. The chain recombines TRBV6-5 with TRBJ2-6, with 8 bases fitting TRBD2. CDR1 is MNHEY and CDR2 is SVGAGI in the germline V gene. This CDR3 has 17 residues. J gave up 3 bases and V 0 bases, and 4 bases lay outside the gene matches. CDR3 residues: CASSYSGSGIGANVLTF. For the CDR3, the DNA is TGTGCCAGCAGTTACTCTGGTAGCGGGATTGGGGCCAACGTCCTGACTTTC.

The chain carries TRBV15 and TRBJ2-5; 10 bases fit TRBD2. This CDR3 has 17 amino acids. CDR1 is LNHNV, CDR2 YYDKDF, per germline (reference sequence). V lost 0 bases to trimming and J lost 5 bases; unmatched junction nucleotides: 9. The CDR3 protein is CATSREFLAGADETQYF. The CDR3 DNA reads as TGTGCCACCAGCAGAGAATTCCTAGCGGGAGCGGATGAGACCCAGTACTTC.

The J gene is TRBJ2-3, the V gene TRBV5-1, with 8 bases that match TRBD1. CDR3 length: 14 residues. J was trimmed by 6 bases and V by 4 bases; bases with no gene match: 7. Germline assignment: CDR1 SGHRS and CDR2 YFSETQ. Written as DNA, the CDR3 is TGCGCCAGCAGCCCTGGACAGGGAGTGGATACGCAGTATTTT. Its protein is CASSPGQGVDTQYF.

This clonotype occurred many times. This chain joins TRBV10-3 and TRBJ2-7; possible D gene TRBD2, 6 bases. The germline gives CDR1 ENHRY, CDR2 SYGVKD. Between the trimmed V and J ends, which lost 6 bases and 0 bases, there was a span of 12 bases. The CDR3 covers 14 residues. The CDR3 reads CAIRLTSSSYEQYF. In DNA, the CDR3 is TGTGCCATCAGGCTCACTAGCAGCTCCTACGAGCAGTACTTC.

This clonotype was seen a few times. This may arise from a read error, as a much more abundant clone is one base away. The chain employs TRBV28 and TRBJ2-2, with TRBD1 matching over 9 bases. V shed 5 bases and J 9 bases; nucleotides not matched to a gene: 13. This CDR3 is built from 16 residues. The V gene's germline CDR1 is MDHEN and CDR2 SYDVKM. The CDR3 bases are TGTGCCAGCAGTCGAACCGGGACAGGGTTACTTCGGGAGCTGTTTTTT. Its translation: CASSRTGTGLLRELFF.

This clonotype was counted many times. One end of the junction does not line up with germline, which may come from a read error. The genes are TRBV5-1 and TRBJ2-5; the match to TRBD1 covers 7 bases. There are 14 residues in the CDR3. CDR1 is SGHRS and CDR2 is YFSETQ in the germline V gene. The CDR3 coding sequence is TGCGCCAGCAGATTGGGACAGCAACAAGAGACCCAGTACTTC. Protein sequence: CASRLGQQQETQYF.

This clonotype was recorded many times. The genes are TRBV7-8 and TRBJ2-3; 11 bases line up with TRBD2. Germline V gene sequence: CDR1 SGHVS, CDR2 FQNEAQ. This CDR3 is built from 16 residues. Trimming removed 4 bases from V and 2 bases from J; junction bases left unmatched: 5. CDR3 coding DNA: TGTGCCAGCAGCTCCGAGACTAGCGGGGTCACAGATACGCAGTATTTT. It encodes CASSSETSGVTDTQYF.

The chain employs TRBV15 and TRBJ2-2; the match to TRBD2 covers 13 bases. Germline assignment: CDR1 LNHNV and CDR2 YYDKDF (reference sequence). The CDR3 length is 16 residues. J was trimmed by 6 bases and V by 5 bases; bases with no gene match: 6. The CDR3, as DNA: TGTGCCACCAGCGGGGGGACTAGCGGGAATGCCGGGGAGCTGTTTTTT. It is translated as CATSGGTSGNAGELFF.

V usage is TRBV6-2 or TRBV6-3 and J usage is TRBJ1-4, with 7 bases that match TRBD1. Germline CDR1 MNHEY, CDR2 SVGEGT. V gave up 5 bases and J gave up 3 bases; unmatched junction bases: 9. This CDR3 has 16 amino acids. The CDR3 sequence is CASSKRGGQANEKLFF. As DNA, the CDR3 is TGTGCCAGCAGTAAACGTGGTGGACAGGCTAATGAAAAACTGTTTTTT.

This sequence joins TRBV4-1 and TRBJ2-6; D gene ambiguous. CDR3 length: 17 residues. V dropped 1 base and J dropped 0 bases, with 10 bases sitting between them. Looked up from germline, CDR1 is MGHRA and CDR2 is YSYEKL. CDR3 residues: CASSQGAPNSGANVLTF. As DNA, the CDR3 is TGCGCCAGCAGCCAAGGGGCCCCCAACTCTGGGGCCAACGTCCTGACTTTC.

This clonotype was found many times. V is TRBV9 and J is TRBJ1-1, with D tentatively TRBD1 (6 bases). The ends were cut back, 6 bases at V and 0 bases at J, with 15 bases in the middle. Germline V CDR1 and CDR2: SGDLS, YYNGEE. This CDR3 has 15 residues. CDR3 sequence (DNA): TGTGCCAGCACCAAGGGGGACAACGTGAACACTGAAGCTTTCTTT. Its protein product is CASTKGDNVNTEAFF. The variable domain in full, with the rest retrieved from reference TRBV9 and TRBJ1-1, is DSGVTQTPKHLITATGQRVTLRCSPRSGDLSVYWYQQSLDQGLQFLIQYYNGEERAKGNILERFSAQQFPDLHSELNLSSLELGDSALYFCASTKGDNVNTEAFFGQGTRLTVV.

This clonotype was found a few times. The chain combines TRBV7-2 with TRBJ2-1; D unclear. Germline V gene lookup returns CDR1 SGHTA and CDR2 FQGNSA. Trimming stripped 5 bases from V and 4 bases from J, with 12 bases between. There are 14 residues in the CDR3. CDR3 region: CASSRIGLYNEQFF. DNA for the CDR3: TGTGCCAGCAGCCGTATCGGGCTATACAATGAGCAGTTCTTC.

The chain uses TRBV6-1 and TRBJ2-5; 10 bases agree with TRBD2. The germline CDR1 and CDR2 sequences are MNHNS and SASEGT. CDR3 length: 16 residues. V lost 7 bases, J lost 5 bases, and 13 bases stayed unmatched. The CDR3 loop reads CASTETSGSSGETQYF. CDR3 coding DNA: TGTGCCAGCACCGAGACTAGCGGGTCTTCGGGCGAGACCCAGTACTTC.

CDR3 residues: CASSFTSGSLGPAQYF. The DNA for the CDR3 is TGTGCCAGCAGTTTTACTAGCGGGAGTCTCGGCCCCGCCCAGTACTTC. The chain uses TRBV12-3 or TRBV12-4 and TRBJ2-5, with 11 bases lining up with TRBD2. The ends lost 3 bases at V and 9 bases at J; junction bases unmatched: 12. This CDR3 spans 16 amino acids.

The chain links TRBV4-1 to TRBJ2-2; 8 bases line up with TRBD2. Germline V gives CDR1 MGHRA, CDR2 YSYEKL. Trimming cost V 2 bases and J 6 bases; bases outside gene matches: 5. The CDR3 is 15 residues long. For the CDR3, the DNA is TGCGCCAGCAGCCAACCGGGACTAGGGGCCGGGGAGCTGTTTTTT. Translation gives CASSQPGLGAGELFF.

The chain recombines TRBV6-1 with TRBJ1-1, with 7 bases lining up with TRBD1. The germline V gene encodes CDR1 MNHNS and CDR2 SASEGT. The CDR3 consists of 14 residues. The ends lost 6 bases at V and 3 bases at J; junction bases unmatched: 7. The CDR3 sequence is CASSGSRGYTEAFF. The CDR3 DNA is TGTGCCAGCAGCGGATCCAGGGGGTACACTGAAGCTTTCTTT.

A few counts support this clonotype. The chain carries TRBV7-2 and TRBJ2-5, with a tentative D call TRBD2 (6 bases). V shed 5 bases and J shed 3 bases, with 13 bases lying between them. The CDR3 has 14 amino acids. Germline V CDR1 and CDR2: SGHTA, FQGNSA. The CDR3 nucleotides read TGTGCCAGCAGCGCCCCCCCGGGGGAAGAGACCCAGTACTTC. It translates to CASSAPPGEETQYF. Full variable domain (remainder filled in from reference TRBV7-2 and TRBJ2-5): GAGVSQSPSNKVTEKGKDVELRCDPISGHTALYWYRQSLGQGLEFLIYFQGNSAPDKSGLPSDRFSAERTGGSVSTLTIQRTQQEDSAVYLCASSAPPGEETQYFGPGTRLLVL.